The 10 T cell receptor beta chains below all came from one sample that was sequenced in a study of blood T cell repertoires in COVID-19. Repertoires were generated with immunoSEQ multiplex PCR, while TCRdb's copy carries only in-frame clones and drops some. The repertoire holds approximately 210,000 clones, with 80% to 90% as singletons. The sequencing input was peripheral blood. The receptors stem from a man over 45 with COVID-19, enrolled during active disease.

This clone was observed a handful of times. The CDR3 nucleotides read TGCGCCAGCAGCCAAGGGGACAGGGAAGGCAGTGGCTACACCTTC. Its protein product is CASSQGDREGSGYTF. The genes are TRBV4-1 and TRBJ1-2, with 9 bases lining up with TRBD1. The CDR3 consists of 15 residues. Per germline, CDR1 MGHRA and CDR2 YSYEKL. V shed 1 base, J shed 7 bases, and the junction held 7 bases outside the gene matches.

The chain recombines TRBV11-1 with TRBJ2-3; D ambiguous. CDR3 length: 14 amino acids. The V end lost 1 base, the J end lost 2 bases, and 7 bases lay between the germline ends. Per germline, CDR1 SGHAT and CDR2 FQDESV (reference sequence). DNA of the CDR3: TGTGCCAGCAGCTTAGAACAGACCACAGATACGCAGTATTTT. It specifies CASSLEQTTDTQYF. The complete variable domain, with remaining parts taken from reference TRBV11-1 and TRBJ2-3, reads EAEVAQSPRYKITEKSQAVAFWCDPISGHATLYWYRQILGQGPELLVQFQDESVVDDSQLPKDRFSAERLKGVDSTLKIQPAELGDSAMYLCASSLEQTTDTQYFGPGTRLTVL.

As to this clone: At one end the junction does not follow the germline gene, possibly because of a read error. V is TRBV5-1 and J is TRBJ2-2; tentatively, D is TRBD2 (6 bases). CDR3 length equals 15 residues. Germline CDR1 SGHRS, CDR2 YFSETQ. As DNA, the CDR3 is TGCGCCAGCAGTTTGGGACTCGCGAACACCGGGGAGCTGTTTTTT. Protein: CASSLGLANTGELFF.

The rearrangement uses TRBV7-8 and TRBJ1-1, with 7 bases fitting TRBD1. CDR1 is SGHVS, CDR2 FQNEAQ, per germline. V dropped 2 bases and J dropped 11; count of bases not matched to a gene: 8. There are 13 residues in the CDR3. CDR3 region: CASSLSPGGYAFF. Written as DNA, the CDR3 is TGTGCCAGCAGCTTAAGCCCAGGGGGATATGCTTTCTTT.

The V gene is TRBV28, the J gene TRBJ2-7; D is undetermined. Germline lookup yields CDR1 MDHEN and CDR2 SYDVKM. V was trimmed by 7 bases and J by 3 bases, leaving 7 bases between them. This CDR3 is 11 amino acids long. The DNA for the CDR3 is TGTGCCAGCAAGTCAGTCTACGAGCAGTACTTC. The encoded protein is CASKSVYEQYF.

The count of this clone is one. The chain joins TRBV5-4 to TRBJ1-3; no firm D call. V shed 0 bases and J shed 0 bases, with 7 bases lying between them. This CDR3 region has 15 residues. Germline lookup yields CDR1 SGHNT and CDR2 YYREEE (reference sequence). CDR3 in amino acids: CASSLVPSSGNTIYF. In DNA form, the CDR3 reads TGTGCCAGCAGCTTGGTACCGAGCTCTGGAAACACCATATATTTT.

This chain's CDR3 is CASSRGLATTDTQYF. As DNA, the CDR3 is TGTGCCAGCAGCCGGGGACTAGCGACTACAGATACGCAGTATTTT. V usage is TRBV11-2 and J usage is TRBJ2-3, with 10 bases identical to TRBD2. The trim removed 5 bases at V and 3 bases at J, leaving 5 bases unmatched. The CDR3 spans 15 residues. The V gene's germline CDR1 is SGHAT and CDR2 FQNNGV.

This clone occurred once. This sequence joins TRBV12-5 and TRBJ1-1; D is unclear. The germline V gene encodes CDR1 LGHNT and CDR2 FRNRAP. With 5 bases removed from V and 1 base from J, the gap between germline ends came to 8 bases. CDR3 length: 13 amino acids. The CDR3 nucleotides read TGTGCTAGTGGTCTAAGACAGAACACTGAAGCTTTCTTT. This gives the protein CASGLRQNTEAFF.

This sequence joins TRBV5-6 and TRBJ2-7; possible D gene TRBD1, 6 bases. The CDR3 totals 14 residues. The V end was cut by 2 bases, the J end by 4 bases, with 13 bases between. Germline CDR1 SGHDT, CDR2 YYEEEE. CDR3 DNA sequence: TGTGCCAGCAGCTTTCTACAGGGAGATTACGAGCAGTACTTC. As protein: CASSFLQGDYEQYF.

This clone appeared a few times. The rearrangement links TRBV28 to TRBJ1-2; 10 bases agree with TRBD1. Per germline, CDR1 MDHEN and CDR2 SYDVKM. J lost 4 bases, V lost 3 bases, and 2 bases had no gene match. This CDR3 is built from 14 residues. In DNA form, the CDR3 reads TGTGCCAGCAGTTTCGGGACAGGGGTCTATGGCTACACCTTC. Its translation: CASSFGTGVYGYTF.